The rows below give T cell receptor beta chains drawn from one sample of a study of neoadjuvant anti-PD-1 for oral cavity cancer. Repertoires were generated with immunoSEQ multiplex PCR, while TCRdb's copy carries only in-frame clones and drops some. Seen here are nearly 15,000 clones, around 36% observed once, and the top ten hold 35% to 45%. The sample was tumor tissue, taken after nivolumab (anti-PD-1) treatment. The receptors shown here come from a person aged 35 to 85 with oral cavity squamous cell carcinoma. Both conserved end residues are trimmed from each CDR3.

V gene	CDR3 protein
TRBV5-1	ASSLGGTGSYEQY
TRBV27	ASSFGSGVNEQF
TRBV6-5	ASSYLTRATGELF
TRBV5-6	ASSLDRREKETQY
TRBV6-5	ASSYSDGSGANVLT
TRBV6-1	ASSANPGQSYEQY
TRBV6-5	ASTRQYSTDTQY
TRBV28	ASSPRRDLIYEQY
TRBV2	ASRDPGQGYNEQF
TRBV5-1	ASSRPNQPQH
TRBV2	ASSGTGVGSPLH
TRBV18	ASSALASTDTQY